Below, 18 T cell receptor beta chains from the same sample are listed, as sequenced in a study of cytomegalovirus exposure and HLA in healthy donors. Here immunoSEQ multiplex PCR was the method, and the copy in TCRdb shows in-frame clones only, minus some. The data show a few hundred thousand clones, about nine tenths seen once. Sequencing was performed on PBMCs. The source is a woman in her late teens or twenties in good health and CMV-seronegative.

Of note for this clone: One junction end disagrees with the germline gene, perhaps due to a read error. The chain employs TRBV10-2 and TRBJ1-1, with TRBD1 matching 7 bases. Germline values: CDR1 WSHSY, CDR2 SAAADI. The CDR3 is made up of 13 amino acids. Here the CDR3 DNA reads TGCGCCAGCAGTACACAGGGGAACGCTGAAGCTTTCTTT. It codes for CASSTQGNAEAFF.

The chain recombines TRBV6-1 with TRBJ1-1, with D tentatively TRBD1 (5 bases). CDR1 and CDR2 from the germline V gene are MNHNS and SASEGT. Trimming left V 4 bases short and J 7 bases short, with 13 bases between. CDR3 size: 13 residues. This CDR3 is CASSGGEVHEAFF. The CDR3 coding sequence is TGTGCCAGCAGTGGGGGGGAGGTCCATGAAGCTTTCTTT.

Only a few counts were recorded for this clone. The chain joins TRBV28 to TRBJ1-5; D is unresolved. The CDR3 sequence is 12 residues long. V was clipped by 3 bases and J by 6 bases, with 6 bases between them. From germline, CDR1 is MDHEN and CDR2 SYDVKM. In nucleotides, the CDR3 is TGTGCCAGCAGTTTTAGAGGTCAGCCCCAGCATTTT. Amino acids: CASSFRGQPQHF.

This chain connects TRBV5-6 to TRBJ2-7, with 7 bases matching TRBD1. The CDR3 sequence is 13 residues long. V trimming: 4 bases; J trimming: 7 bases; junction bases outside the gene matches: 8. Germline loops: CDR1 SGHDT, CDR2 YYEEEE. The CDR3 loop is CASSGDLQGEQYF. CDR3 DNA sequence: TGTGCCAGCAGCGGAGACCTACAGGGGGAGCAGTACTTC.

This chain connects TRBV19 to TRBJ2-7; a possible D gene is TRBD1 (5 bases). Germline CDR1 and CDR2: LNHDA and SQIVND (reference sequence). The V gene lost 3 bases and the J gene lost 0 bases, with 6 bases spanning the gap. There are 13 residues in the CDR3. DNA of the CDR3: TGTGCCAGTAGTATCAGGGACTCCTACGAGCAGTACTTC. Protein: CASSIRDSYEQYF.

This sequence joins TRBV11-2 and TRBJ2-3; 7 nucleotides match TRBD2. CDR3 length equals 14 residues. In germline, CDR1 is SGHAT, CDR2 FQNNGV. V trimming: 1 base; J trimming: 5 bases; junction bases outside the gene matches: 3. CDR3 region: CASSLGLAVDTQYF. DNA for the CDR3: TGTGCCAGCAGCTTAGGGCTAGCGGTAGATACGCAGTATTTT.

This chain uses TRBV7-3 with TRBJ2-7; TRBD1 agrees at 7 bases. The V gene end was trimmed by 5 bases and the J gene end by 7 bases; junction bases not matched to a gene: 17. Germline loops: CDR1 SGHTA, CDR2 FQGTGA. This CDR3 is 16 amino acids long. DNA of the CDR3: TGTGCCAGCAGCCTAAGGGGGCAGGTCTCTTTGGGGGAGCAGTACTTC. This gives the protein CASSLRGQVSLGEQYF.

The chain uses TRBV9 and TRBJ2-3, with 10 nucleotides matching TRBD1. The CDR3 extends over 15 amino acids. CDR1 is SGDLS, CDR2 YYNGEE, per germline. The trim removed 4 bases at V and 8 bases at J, leaving 10 bases unmatched. DNA of the CDR3: TGTGCCAGCAGCCCCGAGGGACAGGGGTGGGGTACGCAGTATTTT. It translates to CASSPEGQGWGTQYF.

In its sample, this clone was seen once. V gene TRBV7-9 combines with J gene TRBJ2-7; 7 positions agree with TRBD2. This CDR3 comprises 17 residues. The germline CDR1 and CDR2 sequences are SEHNR and FQNEAQ (reference sequence). Losses at the gene ends were 4 bases for V and 2 bases for J; bases not matched to a gene: 14. The CDR3, as DNA: TGTGCCAGCAGCTCCCAATTTTTGGCGGGAGACACCTACGAGCAGTACTTC. It encodes CASSSQFLAGDTYEQYF. The full variable domain, with the rest looked up from reference TRBV7-9 and TRBJ2-7, is DTGVSQNPRHKITKRGQNVTFRCDPISEHNRLYWYRQTLGQGPEFLTYFQNEAQLEKSRLLSDRFSAERPKGSFSTLEIQRTEQGDSAMYLCASSSQFLAGDTYEQYFGPGTRLTVT.

The chain combines TRBV7-3 with TRBJ1-3; D unresolved. The CDR3 runs 13 residues. V was shortened by 3 bases and J by 2 bases, with 5 bases between the two germline ends. Per the germline V gene, CDR1 is SGHTA and CDR2 is FQGTGA. In DNA form, the CDR3 reads TGTGCCAGCAGCTTGGGCACTGGAAACACCATATATTTT. Translation: CASSLGTGNTIYF.

This chain links TRBV7-8 with TRBJ1-5, with D maybe TRBD1 (6 bases). The V and J ends lost 5 bases and 0 bases respectively, with 14 bases between them. CDR3 length: 16 amino acids. Germline V gives CDR1 SGHVS, CDR2 FQNEAQ. The CDR3 nucleotides read TGTGCCAGCAGCGACCGGGACACTTATAGCAATCAGCCCCAGCATTTT. It specifies CASSDRDTYSNQPQHF.

The chain is built from TRBV19 and TRBJ2-2; 13 nucleotides agree with TRBD2. Per the germline V gene, CDR1 is LNHDA and CDR2 is SQIVND (reference sequence). With V trimmed by 5 bases and J by 0 bases, 3 bases remained unmatched. This CDR3 is 17 amino acids long. CDR3 loop: CASSLGLAGANTGELFF. In DNA form, the CDR3 reads TGTGCCAGTAGTCTTGGACTAGCGGGAGCGAACACCGGGGAGCTGTTTTTT. Combining the CDR3 with reference TRBV19 and TRBJ2-2 gives the whole variable domain DGGITQSPKYLFRKEGQNVTLSCEQNLNHDAMYWYRQDPGQGLRLIYYSQIVNDFQKGDIAEGYSVSREKKESFPLTVTSAQKNPTAFYLCASSLGLAGANTGELFFGEGSRLTVL.

The chain couples TRBV6-1 to TRBJ1-5; no firm D call. The V gene's germline CDR1 is MNHNS and CDR2 SASEGT. The V end lost 1 base, the J end lost 6 bases, and 10 bases lay between the germline ends. This CDR3 is 14 amino acids long. The CDR3 is CASSEDLPSQPQHF. Here the CDR3 DNA reads TGTGCCAGCAGTGAAGATTTACCGAGTCAGCCCCAGCATTTT.

About this clone itself: An end of the junction differs from the germline gene, which may be a read error. V usage is TRBV13 and J usage is TRBJ2-7, with D possibly matching TRBD2 (6 bases). The CDR3 is 15 amino acids. Per germline, CDR1 PRHDT and CDR2 FYEKMQ (reference sequence). For the CDR3, the DNA is TGTGCCAGCAGCCCTCGACTAGAGCCCTCCCACGAGCAGTACTTC. This sequence encodes CASSPRLEPSHEQYF.

The rearrangement uses TRBV5-1 and TRBJ2-3, with 13 positions matching TRBD2. Germline CDR1 is SGHRS and CDR2 is YFSETQ. V shed 3 bases, J shed 3 bases, and the junction held 4 bases outside the gene matches. This CDR3 is built from 16 residues. The CDR3 coding sequence is TGCGCCAGCAGCTCCCCGGGACTAGCGGGAACAGATACGCAGTATTTT. It is translated as CASSSPGLAGTDTQYF.

The rearrangement uses TRBV6-6 and TRBJ2-7, with 8 nucleotides matching TRBD2. V dropped 1 base and J dropped 6; count of bases not matched to a gene: 11. Per the germline V gene, CDR1 is MNHNY and CDR2 is SVGAGI (reference sequence). This CDR3 spans 16 amino acids. CDR3 in amino acids: CASSYLAGGVDGEQYF. Written as DNA, the CDR3 is TGTGCCAGCAGTTACTTGGCGGGAGGAGTTGATGGCGAGCAGTACTTC.

This rearrangement joins TRBV7-8 to TRBJ2-6, with D possibly TRBD2 on 5 matching bases. Germline CDR1 reads SGHVS; CDR2 reads FQNEAQ. Trimming stripped 6 bases from V and 0 bases from J, with 18 bases between. The CDR3 sequence is 18 residues long. The DNA for the CDR3 is TGTGCCAGCAGAGCCTATTGGACTGACCGCTCTGGGGCCAACGTCCTGACTTTC. Residues: CASRAYWTDRSGANVLTF.

The chain joins TRBV19 to TRBJ2-1; 9 bases align to TRBD1. The germline V gene has CDR1 LNHDA and CDR2 SQIVND (reference sequence). The CDR3 is 14 residues long. Trimming cost V 5 bases and J 7 bases; bases outside gene matches: 6. The DNA for the CDR3 is TGTGCCAGTAGTGCCGGGACAGGGATTAATGAGCAGTTCTTC. As protein: CASSAGTGINEQFF.